This T cell receptor beta chain is drawn from a study of blood T cell repertoires in COVID-19. The wider study: Sites in the United States, Italy and Spain provided acute and convalescent COVID-19 samples.

Self-reported history from a screening survey and questionnaire set each donor's cohort. V was trimmed by 3 bases and J by 8 bases, leaving 13 bases between them. Germline-derived CDR1 and CDR2 are LNHDA and SQIVND (reference sequence). There are 13 residues in the CDR3. Assay: immunoSEQ multiplex PCR; the TCRdb copy retains only in-frame clones and omits some. The sample carries 110,000 to 150,000 clones, around 80% recorded once. The gene calls are TRBV19 and TRBJ1-2; D is possibly TRBD1 (6 bases). Specimen: PBMCs or T cells enriched from blood (not recorded which). The TCR sequence derives from a young woman who had been exposed to COVID-19. CDR3 in amino acids: CASSMRGLRGYTF. CDR3 nucleotides: TGTGCCAGTAGTATGAGGGGGTTGAGGGGCTACACCTTC.